This T cell receptor beta chain was captured in a study of blood T cell repertoires in COVID-19. V was pared by 4 bases and J by 6 bases, with 10 bases of the junction left unmatched. The germline gives CDR1 SGHRS, CDR2 YFSETQ. The CDR3 sequence is 15 residues long. TCRdb keeps only in-frame clones here, not all; method: immunoSEQ multiplex PCR. The table includes around 200,000 clones, 80% to 90% detected once. This clone was recorded a few times. Other DNA sequences in the same sample also yield this CDR3. The clonotype was recovered from a woman of 80 years or more with active or convalescent COVID-19. Sequencing was carried out using peripheral blood. J is TRBJ1-2 and V is TRBV5-1; TRBD1 matches 9 bases. CDR3 sequence: CASSLGTGLSDGYTF. As DNA, the CDR3 is TGCGCCAGCAGCCTGGGGACAGGGCTTAGCGATGGCTACACCTTC.